This TCR beta chain was identified during a study of blood T cell repertoires in COVID-19 (dated by TCRdb to the early 2020s). Context from the whole study: Samples covering the acute and convalescent phases of COVID-19 were provided by collaborators in the United States, Italy and Spain. The prospective study material was composed of cDNA or gDNA derived from T cells, B-cell-depleted T cells, or PBMCs. Subjects who had been exposed to COVID-19, were actively infected with it, or had recovered from it provided the deeply sampled blood TCRbeta repertoires that made up the dataset. The repertoires were released in a freely available public database intended as a resource for research on the immune response to SARS-CoV-2. The samples were drawn from the first 160 participants of the ongoing ImmuneRACE study and from 950 to 1,500 subjects provided by 6 global collaborators. Sample metadata almost always included a de-identified subject ID, COVID-19 status, age in years and sex. HLA class I and class II types, where available, came from metadata supplied by the sample provider rather than from assay-based typing.

What the study reported, not specific to this receptor: Clinical and demographic metadata were provided uncurated, with the amount varying by source and participant.

A remark on this clone: Its cognate antigen has yet to be identified. No much larger clone is present one base from it, and per-base qualities are unavailable.

CDR1 and CDR2, looked up from the germline V gene, are MGHDK and SYGVNS. Reading from cysteine to phenylalanine, the CDR3 counts 13 amino acids. The retained sequence is limited to the CDR3, 39 bases, with the frame set at the first base. V is reduced by 6 bases and J by 11 bases, leaving a spacing of 14 bases between them. TCRbeta CDR3 regions were amplified from genomic DNA by means of the immunoSEQ Assay, a bias-controlled multiplex PCR. In the paper's pipeline: Within the assay, amplification of reference gene primers was used to estimate how many nucleated cells each sample contained. To quantify the absolute abundance of each unique TCRbeta CDR3 rearrangement, sequence reads were collapsed and filtered. For each sample, productive Simpson clonality was calculated as the square root of Simpson's diversity index over productive rearrangements. TCRdb holds this immuneACCESS table with in-frame rearrangements only. Some clones are missing; in checked studies, unresolved V genes explain under half, and the rest has no known cause. Clone size and V and J calls were adopted from that table, with D and trimming inferred from the DNA. The sample data list about 130,000 clones, and around 85% of these were observed just once. The top ten clonotypes cover about 3.3% of the sample.

One collaborating source in Seattle enrolled patients during active infection and followed them longitudinally through the course of disease. Collaborating institutions collected whole blood in K2EDTA tubes following their own protocols. Collaborator samples were shipped for TCRbeta analysis as frozen whole blood, isolated PBMCs, or DNA extracted from either sample type. Recombination connected TRBV25-1 to TRBJ1-6, with TRBD1 tentatively as D gene (5 bases match). The clonotype originates from a woman older than 75 with COVID-19, enrolled during active disease. The sample was peripheral blood. The DNA is TGTGCCAGCAGCCACAGGATGGGGACACCCCTCCACTTT. Its translation is CASSHRMGTPLHF.